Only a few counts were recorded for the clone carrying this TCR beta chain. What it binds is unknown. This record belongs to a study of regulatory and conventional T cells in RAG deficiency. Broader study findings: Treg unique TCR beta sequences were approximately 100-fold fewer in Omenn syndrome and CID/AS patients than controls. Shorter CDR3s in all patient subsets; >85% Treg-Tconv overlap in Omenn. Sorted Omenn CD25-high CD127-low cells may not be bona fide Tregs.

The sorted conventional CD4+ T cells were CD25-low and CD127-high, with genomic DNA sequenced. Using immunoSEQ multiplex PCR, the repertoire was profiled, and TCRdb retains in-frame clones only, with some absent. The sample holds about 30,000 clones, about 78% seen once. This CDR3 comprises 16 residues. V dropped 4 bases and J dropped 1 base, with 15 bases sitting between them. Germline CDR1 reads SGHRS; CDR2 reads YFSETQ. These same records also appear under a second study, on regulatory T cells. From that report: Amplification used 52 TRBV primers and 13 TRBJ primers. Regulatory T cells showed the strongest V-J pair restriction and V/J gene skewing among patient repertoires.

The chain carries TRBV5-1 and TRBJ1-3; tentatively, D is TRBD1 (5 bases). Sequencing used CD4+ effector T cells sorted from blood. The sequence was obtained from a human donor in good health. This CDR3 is CASSKGTEGSGNTIYF. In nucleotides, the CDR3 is TGCGCCAGCAGCAAAGGGACCGAGGGATCTGGAAACACCATATATTTT.